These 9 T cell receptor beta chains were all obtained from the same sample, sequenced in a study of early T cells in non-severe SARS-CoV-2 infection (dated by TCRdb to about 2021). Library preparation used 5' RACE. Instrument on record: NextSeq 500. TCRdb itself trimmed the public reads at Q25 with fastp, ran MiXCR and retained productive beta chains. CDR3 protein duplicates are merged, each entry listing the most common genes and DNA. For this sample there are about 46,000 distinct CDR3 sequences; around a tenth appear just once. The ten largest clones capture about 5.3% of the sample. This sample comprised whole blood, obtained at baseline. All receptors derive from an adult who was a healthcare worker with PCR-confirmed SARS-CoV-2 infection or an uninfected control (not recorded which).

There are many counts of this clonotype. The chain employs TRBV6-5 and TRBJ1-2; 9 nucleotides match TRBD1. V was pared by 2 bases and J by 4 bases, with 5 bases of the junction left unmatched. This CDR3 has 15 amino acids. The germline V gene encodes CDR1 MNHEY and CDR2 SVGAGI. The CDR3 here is CASSYTDRGAYGYTF. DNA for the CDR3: TGTGCCAGCAGTTACACGGACAGGGGCGCCTATGGCTACACCTTC.

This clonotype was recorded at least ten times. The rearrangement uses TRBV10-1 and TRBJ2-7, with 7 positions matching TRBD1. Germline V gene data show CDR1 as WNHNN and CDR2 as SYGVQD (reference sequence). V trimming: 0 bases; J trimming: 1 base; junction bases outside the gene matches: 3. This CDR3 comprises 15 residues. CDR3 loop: CASSESPGQSYEQYF. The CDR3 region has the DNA TGCGCCAGCAGTGAGTCCCCGGGACAGTCCTACGAGCAGTACTTC.

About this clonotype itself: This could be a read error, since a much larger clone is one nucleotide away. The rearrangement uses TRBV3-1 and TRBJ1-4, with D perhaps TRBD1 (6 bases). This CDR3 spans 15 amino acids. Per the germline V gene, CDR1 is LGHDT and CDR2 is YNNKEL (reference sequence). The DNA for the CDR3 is TGTGCCAACAGCCCCCGCGGGGGCGCAAATGAAAAACTGTTTTTT. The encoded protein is CANSPRGGANEKLFF. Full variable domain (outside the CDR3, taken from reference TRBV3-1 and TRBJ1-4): DTAVSQTPKYLVTQMGNDKSIKCEQNLGHDTMYWYKQDSKKFLKIMFSYNNKELIINETVPNRFSPKSPDKAHLNLHINSLELGDSAVYFCANSPRGGANEKLFFGSGTQLSVL.

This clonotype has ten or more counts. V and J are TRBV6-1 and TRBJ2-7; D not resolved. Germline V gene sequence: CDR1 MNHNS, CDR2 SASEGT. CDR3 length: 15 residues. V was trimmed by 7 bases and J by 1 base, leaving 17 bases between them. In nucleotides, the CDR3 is TGTGCCAGCACCTACTCGTTGGAAGGGTCCTACGAGCAGTACTTC. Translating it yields CASTYSLEGSYEQYF.

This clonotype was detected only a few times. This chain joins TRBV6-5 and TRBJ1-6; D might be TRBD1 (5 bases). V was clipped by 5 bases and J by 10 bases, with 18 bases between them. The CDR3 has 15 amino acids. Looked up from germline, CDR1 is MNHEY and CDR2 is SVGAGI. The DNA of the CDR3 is TGTGCCAGCAGTAGAGACAGTTATTTCGGCTCACCCCTCCACTTT. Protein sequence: CASSRDSYFGSPLHF.

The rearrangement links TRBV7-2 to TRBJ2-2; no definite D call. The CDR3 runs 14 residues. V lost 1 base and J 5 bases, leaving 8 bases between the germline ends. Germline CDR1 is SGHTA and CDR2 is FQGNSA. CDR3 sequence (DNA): TGTGCCAGCAGCTTAGGGTCGCGGACCGGGGAGCTGTTTTTT. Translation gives CASSLGSRTGELFF.

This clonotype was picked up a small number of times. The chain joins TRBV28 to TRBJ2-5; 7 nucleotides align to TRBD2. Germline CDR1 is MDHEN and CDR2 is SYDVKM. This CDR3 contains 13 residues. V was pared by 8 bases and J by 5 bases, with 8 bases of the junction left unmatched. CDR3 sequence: CASRTSTGETQYF. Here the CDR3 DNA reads TGTGCCAGCCGGACTAGTACCGGGGAGACCCAGTACTTC. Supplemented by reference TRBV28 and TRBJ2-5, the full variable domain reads DVKVTQSSRYLVKRTGEKVFLECVQDMDHENMFWYRQDPGLGLRLIYFSYDVKMKEKGDIPEGYSVSREKKERFSLILESASTNQTSMYLCASRTSTGETQYFGPGTRLLVL.

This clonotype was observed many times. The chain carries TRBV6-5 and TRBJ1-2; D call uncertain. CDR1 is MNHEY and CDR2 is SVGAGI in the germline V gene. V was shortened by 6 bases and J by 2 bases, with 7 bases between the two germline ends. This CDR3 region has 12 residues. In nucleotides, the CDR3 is TGTGCCAGCAGCCCCGGAAACTATGGCTACACCTTC. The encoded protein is CASSPGNYGYTF.

CDR3 bases: TGTGCCAGCAGTTATGGGTGGGGGCCGGATCAGCCCCAGCATTTT. It is translated as CASSYGWGPDQPQHF. J is TRBJ1-5 and V is TRBV6-5; maybe TRBD1 (6 bases). V lost 3 bases and J lost 5, with 14 bases in between. The CDR3 runs 15 residues. In germline, CDR1 is MNHEY, CDR2 SVGAGI.